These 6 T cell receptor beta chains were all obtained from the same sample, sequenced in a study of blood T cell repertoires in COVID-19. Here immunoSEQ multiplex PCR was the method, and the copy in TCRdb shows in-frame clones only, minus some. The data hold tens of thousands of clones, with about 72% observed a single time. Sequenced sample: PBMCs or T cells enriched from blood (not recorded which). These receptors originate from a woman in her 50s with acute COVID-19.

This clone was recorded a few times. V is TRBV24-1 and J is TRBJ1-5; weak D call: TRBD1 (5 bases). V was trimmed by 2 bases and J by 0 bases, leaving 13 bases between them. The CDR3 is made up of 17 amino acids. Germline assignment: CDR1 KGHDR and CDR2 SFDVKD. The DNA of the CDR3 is TGTGCCACCAGTGATTCGCAGGGAACGTATAGCAATCAGCCCCAGCATTTT. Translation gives CATSDSQGTYSNQPQHF.

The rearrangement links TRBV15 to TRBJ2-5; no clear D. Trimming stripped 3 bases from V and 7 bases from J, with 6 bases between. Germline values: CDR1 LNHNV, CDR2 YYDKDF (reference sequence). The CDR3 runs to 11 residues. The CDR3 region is CATSSLGTQYF. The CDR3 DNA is TGTGCCACCAGCAGCCTCGGGACCCAGTACTTC.

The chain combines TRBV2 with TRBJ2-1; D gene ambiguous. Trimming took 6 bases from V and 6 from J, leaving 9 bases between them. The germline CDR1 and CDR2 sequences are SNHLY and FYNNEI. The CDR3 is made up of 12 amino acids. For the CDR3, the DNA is TGTGCCAGCAGGGAGTTGGGCAATGAGCAGTTCTTC. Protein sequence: CASRELGNEQFF.

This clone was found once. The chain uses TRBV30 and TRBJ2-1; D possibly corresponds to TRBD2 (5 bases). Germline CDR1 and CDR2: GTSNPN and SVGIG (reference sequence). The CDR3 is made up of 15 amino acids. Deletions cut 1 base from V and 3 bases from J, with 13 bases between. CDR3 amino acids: CAWSATGNLYNEQFF. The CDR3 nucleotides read TGTGCCTGGAGTGCCACCGGGAACCTCTACAATGAGCAGTTCTTC.

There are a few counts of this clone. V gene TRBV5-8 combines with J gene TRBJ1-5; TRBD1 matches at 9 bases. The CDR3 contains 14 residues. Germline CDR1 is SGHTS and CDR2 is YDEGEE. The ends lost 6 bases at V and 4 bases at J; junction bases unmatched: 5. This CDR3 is CASTEDRGNQPQHF. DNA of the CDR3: TGTGCCAGCACCGAGGACAGGGGTAATCAGCCCCAGCATTTT. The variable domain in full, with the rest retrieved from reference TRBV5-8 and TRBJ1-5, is EAGVTQSPTHLIKTRGQQATLRCSPISGHTSVYWYQQALGLGLQFLLWYDEGEERNRGNFPPRFSGRQFPNYSSELNVNALELEDSALYLCASTEDRGNQPQHFGDGTRLSIL.

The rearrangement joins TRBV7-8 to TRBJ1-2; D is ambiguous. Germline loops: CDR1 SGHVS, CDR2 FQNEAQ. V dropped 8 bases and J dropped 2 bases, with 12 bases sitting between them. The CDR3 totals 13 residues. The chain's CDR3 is CASSSPQNYGYTF. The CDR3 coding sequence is TGTGCCAGCTCCTCCCCACAGAACTATGGCTACACCTTC. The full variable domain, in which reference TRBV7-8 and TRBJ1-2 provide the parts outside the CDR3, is GAGVSQSPRYKVAKRGQDVALRCDPISGHVSLFWYQQALGQGPEFLTYFQNEAQLDKSGLPSDRFFAERPEGSVSTLKIQRTQQEDSAVYLCASSSPQNYGYTFGSGTRLTVV.